Following are 27 T cell receptor beta chains from one sample sequenced in a study of graft-versus-host responses after intestinal transplantation. Clones were sequenced by immunoSEQ multiplex PCR, and TCRdb holds only the in-frame ones, with some missing. Found here are about 15,000 clones, roughly 35% of them singletons; the top ten hold around 3.8%. The material was alloreactive CD4+ T cells from a mixed lymphocyte reaction culture, obtained before intestinal transplant. The subset: CFSE-low proliferating T cells sorted from roughly 6-day pre-transplant mixed lymphocyte reaction (GvH or HvG direction). These receptors came from a human patient who received an intestinal transplant.

The rearrangement uses TRBV5-6 and TRBJ2-5; TRBD1 matches 8 bases. The CDR3 covers 14 residues. V was clipped by 2 bases and J by 5 bases; unmatched bases: 5. Germline V gives CDR1 SGHDT, CDR2 YYEEEE. The CDR3 is CASSFYRGRETQYF. The CDR3 coding sequence is TGTGCCAGCAGCTTTTACAGGGGGAGGGAGACCCAGTACTTC.

This chain uses TRBV5-1 with TRBJ2-7, with a weak D call TRBD2 (6 bases). The CDR3 length is 13 residues. The V gene lost 5 bases and the J gene lost 0 bases, with 9 bases spanning the gap. Germline V gene lookup returns CDR1 SGHRS and CDR2 YFSETQ. CDR3 in amino acids: CASRPGSSYEQYF. In nucleotides, the CDR3 is TGCGCCAGCAGACCCGGGAGCTCCTACGAGCAGTACTTC.

The CDR3 bases are TGTGCCAGCATACGGGACACCTACGAGCAGTACTTC. Protein product: CASIRDTYEQYF. V gene TRBV28 combines with J gene TRBJ2-7, with TRBD1 as a possible D gene (6 bases). CDR1 and CDR2 from the germline V gene are MDHEN and SYDVKM. Trimming took off 7 bases at V and 2 bases at J, with 9 bases between the two ends. The CDR3 covers 12 residues. The entire variable domain, with the rest obtained from reference TRBV28 and TRBJ2-7, is as follows: DVKVTQSSRYLVKRTGEKVFLECVQDMDHENMFWYRQDPGLGLRLIYFSYDVKMKEKGDIPEGYSVSREKKERFSLILESASTNQTSMYLCASIRDTYEQYFGPGTRLTVT.

This clone rates as medium-sized. The rearrangement uses TRBV18 and TRBJ2-1; D gene unclear. The CDR3 consists of 14 residues. Looked up from germline, CDR1 is KGHSH and CDR2 is LQKENI. Trimming left V 1 base short and J 5 bases short, with 9 bases between. CDR3 sequence: CASSPQETNNEQFF. The CDR3 DNA sequence: TGTGCCAGCTCACCACAGGAGACCAACAATGAGCAGTTCTTC.

With respect to this clone: With a much larger clone just one base away, this may be a read error. The chain employs TRBV30 and TRBJ2-5, with 8 bases that match TRBD2. This CDR3 has 15 residues. Germline loops: CDR1 GTSNPN, CDR2 SVGIG (reference sequence). CDR3 loop: CAWSGGGAGQVTQYF. The CDR3 DNA sequence: TGTGCCTGGAGCGGGGGGGGCGCGGGGCAAGTGACCCAGTACTTC.

This clone was seen a few times. The chain is built from TRBV12-5 and TRBJ2-3; 8 nucleotides match TRBD1. V shed 7 bases, J shed 5 bases, and the junction held 11 bases outside the gene matches. Germline-derived CDR1 and CDR2 are LGHNT and FRNRAP. The CDR3 sequence is 15 residues long. As DNA, the CDR3 is TGTGCTAGTGCCCTACTTGGACAGGGCGGAGATACGCAGTATTTT. Translation: CASALLGQGGDTQYF.

The table lists this clone with a few counts. The chain couples TRBV4-1 to TRBJ1-2, with D unclear. The germline V gene has CDR1 MGHRA and CDR2 YSYEKL. The CDR3 loop spans 10 amino acids. The V end was cut by 10 bases, the J end by 8 bases, with 11 bases between. CDR3 amino acids: CATGDEGYTF. The CDR3 DNA follows: TGCGCCACCGGGGATGAGGGCTACACCTTC.

This clone has just a few counts. The chain links TRBV4-2 to TRBJ1-2; 7 bases line up with TRBD1. The CDR3 loop spans 15 amino acids. Germline CDR1 reads LGHNA; CDR2 reads YNFKEQ. V shed 5 bases, J shed 6 bases, and the junction held 12 bases outside the gene matches. CDR3 nucleotide sequence: TGTGCCAGCAGCAGAGGGACAGACCAAGGAAATGGCTACACCTTC. Amino acids: CASSRGTDQGNGYTF.

The CDR3 region is CASSYINSPLHF. The CDR3, as DNA: TGTGCCAGCAGTTACATCAATTCACCCCTCCACTTT. The rearrangement joins TRBV6-6 to TRBJ1-6; D gene ambiguous. The ends were cut back, 2 bases at V and 7 bases at J, with 3 bases in the middle. Germline CDR1 and CDR2: MNHNY and SVGAGI (reference sequence). The CDR3 extends over 12 amino acids.

This clone was seen more than once but under ten times. CDR3 nucleotide sequence: TGTGCCAGCAGTCGAACAGGGGGCGTTTGGAACTATGGCTACACCTTC. Translation gives CASSRTGGVWNYGYTF. The chain has TRBV28 and TRBJ1-2; 9 bases are shared with TRBD1. Trimming removed 5 bases from V and 2 bases from J; junction bases left unmatched: 9. Germline V gene data show CDR1 as MDHEN and CDR2 as SYDVKM. The CDR3 is made up of 16 amino acids.

This clone has only a few counts. V is TRBV6-6 and J is TRBJ2-2; TRBD2 matches 7 bases. CDR3 size: 14 residues. In germline, CDR1 is MNHNY, CDR2 SVGAGI (reference sequence). The V segment lost 6 bases and the J segment 0 bases; nucleotides outside the gene matches: 1. CDR3 nucleotide sequence: TGTGCCAGCAGCGGACTAGCGAACACCGGGGAGCTGTTTTTT. It specifies CASSGLANTGELFF.

There are a few counts of this clone. V is TRBV2 and J is TRBJ2-2; 12 nucleotides match TRBD2. Germline V gene lookup returns CDR1 SNHLY and CDR2 FYNNEI. J gave up 4 bases and V 6 bases, and 6 bases lay outside the gene matches. The CDR3 is made up of 16 amino acids. The CDR3 loop reads CASRATSGGTTGELFF. The DNA for the CDR3 is TGTGCCAGCAGGGCAACTAGCGGGGGGACCACCGGGGAGCTGTTTTTT.

This clone was counted once. The chain uses TRBV9 and TRBJ2-7; D not certain. The CDR3 length is 14 residues. V was trimmed by 4 bases and J by 6 bases, leaving 17 bases between them. Germline lookup yields CDR1 SGDLS and CDR2 YYNGEE. The DNA of the CDR3 is TGTGCCAGCAGCCCCGGCTCGGTTCTCGTCGAGCAGTACTTC. Translating gives CASSPGSVLVEQYF.

The chain employs TRBV19 and TRBJ2-3; 9 bases fit TRBD1. The CDR3 loop spans 16 amino acids. Germline assignment: CDR1 LNHDA and CDR2 SQIVND (reference sequence). V lost 6 bases and J lost 0; bases outside the gene matches: 7. The CDR3 here is CASRDRGYTSTDTQYF. CDR3 bases: TGTGCCAGTAGGGACAGGGGATACACTAGCACAGATACGCAGTATTTT.

The rearrangement uses TRBV9 and TRBJ2-5; D is possibly TRBD2 (6 bases). V was pared by 4 bases and J by 4 bases, with 20 bases between. The CDR3 spans 16 residues. Germline CDR1 and CDR2: SGDLS and YYNGEE. CDR3: CASSTNHGRSTETQYF. Here the CDR3 DNA reads TGTGCCAGCAGCACAAATCACGGGAGATCTACAGAGACCCAGTACTTC.

There are a few counts of this clone. The chain recombines TRBV20-1 with TRBJ2-1; D remains unclear. This CDR3 is 9 amino acids long. The V gene's germline CDR1 is DFQATT and CDR2 SNEGSKA (reference sequence). Trimming took off 7 bases at V and 8 bases at J, with 6 bases between the two ends. CDR3 protein: CSVGYEQFF. In DNA form, the CDR3 reads TGCAGTGTGGGGTATGAGCAGTTCTTC.

This clone was seen a single time. The chain couples TRBV21-1 to TRBJ1-3. TRBV21-1 is listed as a pseudogene. The CDR3 spans 17 residues. In nucleotides, the CDR3 is TGTGCCAGCAGGGGGTGGCTAGCTACAACCGCACGAAACACCATATATTTT. Translated: CASRGWLATTARNTIYF.

The CDR3 reads CASSLLWREVPSTDTQYF. In DNA, the CDR3 is TGTGCCAGCAGTTTATTATGGCGGGAGGTACCTAGCACAGATACGCAGTATTTT. The V call is TRBV27, the J call TRBJ2-3; 8 bases align to TRBD2. V was pared by 1 base and J by 0 bases, with 9 bases of the junction left unmatched. This CDR3 is built from 18 residues. Germline V gives CDR1 MNHEY, CDR2 SMNVEV (reference sequence).

This clone was found once. V and J are TRBV2 and TRBJ2-5; TRBD1 might be the D (5 bases). There are 14 residues in the CDR3. V was cut by 1 base and J by 14 bases, with 20 bases left in between. Germline CDR1 reads SNHLY; CDR2 reads FYNNEI. CDR3: CASSEGAGKYEHYF. CDR3 sequence (DNA): TGTGCCAGCAGTGAAGGGGCAGGGAAATACGAGCATTACTTC.

V and J are TRBV10-1 and TRBJ1-2; TRBD1 matches 9 bases. V shed 2 bases, J shed 6 bases, and the junction held 16 bases outside the gene matches. Germline CDR1 reads WNHNN; CDR2 reads SYGVQD (reference sequence). This CDR3 has 18 amino acids. The DNA of the CDR3 is TGCGCCAGCAGTGAGACTATCGGACAGGGGCCGGGGATGGATGGCTACACCTTC. Amino acid sequence: CASSETIGQGPGMDGYTF.

The chain links TRBV9 to TRBJ2-7; D uncertain. The CDR3 runs 16 residues. Trimming shortened V by 0 bases and J by 2 bases, and 15 bases separated the two germline ends. Germline assignment: CDR1 SGDLS and CDR2 YYNGEE. The CDR3 is CASSVGSTAVPYEQYF. In nucleotides, the CDR3 is TGTGCCAGCAGCGTAGGTTCAACAGCCGTACCCTACGAGCAGTACTTC.

This sequence joins TRBV27 and TRBJ2-7, with a tentative D call TRBD2 (6 bases). The CDR3 totals 16 residues. The germline V and J ends were trimmed by 6 bases and 0 bases, with 18 bases remaining between them. Germline assignment: CDR1 MNHEY and CDR2 SMNVEV (reference sequence). The CDR3 protein is CASSPIPRRDSYEQYF. The CDR3 coding sequence is TGTGCCAGCAGCCCCATCCCGCGGAGGGACTCCTACGAGCAGTACTTC.

This clone was observed a few times. The CDR3 loop is CASSLGGGSYNSPLHF. The CDR3 coding sequence is TGTGCCAGCAGCTTAGGGGGAGGATCCTATAATTCACCCCTCCACTTT. The V call is TRBV7-9, the J call TRBJ1-6; D gene unclear. The germline CDR1 and CDR2 sequences are SEHNR and FQNEAQ (reference sequence). V dropped 1 base and J dropped 1 base, with 8 bases sitting between them. The CDR3 runs to 16 residues.

By share, this clone counts as medium-sized. This rearrangement joins TRBV7-6 to TRBJ2-7, with D perhaps matching TRBD1 (6 bases). Germline-derived CDR1 and CDR2 are SGHVS and FNYEAQ. V was trimmed by 5 bases and J by 3 bases, leaving 14 bases between them. The CDR3 consists of 14 residues. In DNA, the CDR3 is TGTGCCAGCAGCCCTCGGCAGGGGAACTACGAGCAGTACTTC. Translation: CASSPRQGNYEQYF.

This chain connects TRBV9 to TRBJ2-3; 10 bases are shared with TRBD2. V shed 1 base and J 4 bases; nucleotides not matched to a gene: 9. The V gene's germline CDR1 is SGDLS and CDR2 YYNGEE. There are 17 residues in the CDR3. CDR3 in amino acids: CASSVLAGVAAADTQYF. CDR3 DNA sequence: TGTGCCAGCAGCGTACTAGCGGGGGTGGCCGCTGCAGATACGCAGTATTTT.

This chain joins TRBV6-6 and TRBJ2-2; perhaps TRBD1 as D (7 bases). The germline CDR1 and CDR2 sequences are MNHNY and SVGAGI (reference sequence). The CDR3 contains 15 residues. Trimming took 2 bases from V and 6 from J, leaving 13 bases between them. The CDR3 nucleotides are TGTGCCAGCAGTTACGCCTTCAGGGGGGCCGGGGAGCTGTTTTTT. Translation gives CASSYAFRGAGELFF.

In its sample, this clone ranks as medium-sized. The chain has TRBV9 and TRBJ1-4; 7 positions match TRBD1. The CDR3 consists of 16 residues. Germline V gives CDR1 SGDLS, CDR2 YYNGEE. V gave up 0 bases and J gave up 2 bases; unmatched junction bases: 4. The CDR3 loop is CASSVGMGQTNEKLFF. For the CDR3, the DNA is TGTGCCAGCAGCGTAGGTATGGGACAGACTAATGAAAAACTGTTTTTT.